These T cell receptor beta chains were read from a single sample in a study of T cell responses to AZD1222 COVID-19 vaccine. The table came from immunoSEQ multiplex PCR; TCRdb's copy has only in-frame clones and leaves some out. The data contain more than 70,000 clones, approximately 89% of them singletons. The source was peripheral blood, collected 28 days after the second AZD1222 dose. The receptors derive from an adult who received the AZD1222 COVID-19 vaccine. Each CDR3 is given with its conserved first and last residue. Clone size is stated in some rows and not others, as once, few, many or a class when expanded.

J | V | size | CDR3
TRBJ2-1 | TRBV7-9 | - | CASSLRELDEQFF
TRBJ2-1 | TRBV14 | once | CASSPDRDSLYNEQFF
TRBJ2-1 | TRBV14 | - | CASSQDILESQFF
TRBJ2-7 | TRBV5-1 | - | CASSFLLRGSSYEQYF
TRBJ2-7 | TRBV14 | - | CASSREPKRDWYF
TRBJ1-1 | TRBV13 | - | CASSLGGNTEAFF
TRBJ2-1 | TRBV9 | - | CASSPGYGLATYNEQFF
TRBJ2-2 | TRBV27 | once | CASSSPLRGRGELFF
TRBJ2-7 | TRBV20-1 | - | CSARSHYEQYF
TRBJ2-1 | TRBV30 | - | CAWSETRVDEQFF
TRBJ2-5 | TRBV27 | - | CASSFSKGWQTQYF
TRBJ2-1 | TRBV9 | few | CASSVMIGMEQFF
TRBJ2-1 | TRBV18 | - | CASSPGVERLAGVLNEQFF
TRBJ1-2 | TRBV28 | once | CASGPNYGYTF
TRBJ2-1 | TRBV11-2 | - | CASSPDEYNEQFF
TRBJ2-3 | TRBV28 | - | CASGTSGSADTQYF
TRBJ2-4 | TRBV19 | - | CASSINRPKNIQYF
TRBJ1-2 | TRBV6-1 | once | CASSEMGTGSFYGYTF
TRBJ1-4 | TRBV7-9 | once | CASSPRSQSNEKLFF
TRBJ2-1 | TRBV18 | - | CASSPEASPYNEQFF
TRBJ2-3 | TRBV28 | - | CASRGYFADTQYF
TRBJ2-5 | TRBV6-5 | - | CASSYTGGQETQYF
TRBJ2-7 | TRBV28 | - | CASRTTTSGRASLYEQYF
TRBJ1-1 | TRBV5-4 | once | CASSPGQGNTEAFF
TRBJ2-6 | TRBV28 | - | CASSWAGESGANVLTF